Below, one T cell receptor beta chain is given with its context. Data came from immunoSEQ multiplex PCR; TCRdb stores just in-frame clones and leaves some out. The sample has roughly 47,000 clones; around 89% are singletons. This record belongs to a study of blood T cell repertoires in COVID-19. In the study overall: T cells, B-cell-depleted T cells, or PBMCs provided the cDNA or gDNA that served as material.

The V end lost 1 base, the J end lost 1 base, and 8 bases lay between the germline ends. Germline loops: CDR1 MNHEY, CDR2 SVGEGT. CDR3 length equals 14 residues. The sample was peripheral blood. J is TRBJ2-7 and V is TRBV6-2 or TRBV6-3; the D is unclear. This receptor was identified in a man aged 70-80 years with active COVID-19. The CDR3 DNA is TGTGCCAGCAGTTACTTGTCAGGTTCCTACGAGCAGTACTTC. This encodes CASSYLSGSYEQYF.